A single sample gave rise to the 3 T cell receptor beta chains below, sequenced in a study of regulatory T cells in long-lasting Graves disease. Time point specified: newly diagnosed GD, antithyroid drugs for less than 3 months. PBMCs provided the RNA from which the TCR library was made. The TCR beta library used iRepertoire HTBI primers with Arm-PCR amplification of CDR3. Via MiXCR, TCRdb re-called the multiplex PCR reads, giving one row per CDR3 protein. The table records just over 600,000 distinct CDR3 sequences, 16% of them present only once. These data were also filed under a second study, of T cells in Graves' hyperthyroidism and ophthalmopathy.

The sequencing used peripheral blood mononuclear cells (PBMCs), collected at new diagnosis, from a patient treated with antithyroid drugs. The receptors derive from a woman between 25 and 40 years old with Graves disease.

The chain uses TRBV7-6 and TRBJ2-1; TRBD2 aligns across 7 bases. J gave up 5 bases and V 2 bases, and 6 bases lay outside the gene matches. The germline gives CDR1 SGHVS, CDR2 FNYEAQ. This CDR3 has 15 residues. The CDR3 here is CASSLLAVGNNEQFF. CDR3 DNA sequence: TGTGCCAGCAGCTTACTAGCGGTCGGTAACAATGAGCAGTTCTTC.

The gene calls are TRBV29-1 and TRBJ1-1; D is possibly TRBD1 (5 bases). V was clipped by 6 bases and J by 1 base, with 15 bases between them. The CDR3 has 14 amino acids. The germline V gene encodes CDR1 SQVTM and CDR2 ANQGSEA. CDR3 loop: CSVLIFTGNTEAFF. The CDR3 DNA is TGCAGCGTCTTAATATTTACAGGGAACACTGAAGCTTTCTTT.

The chain has TRBV11-1 and TRBJ1-3, with 9 positions matching TRBD1. V lost 5 bases and J lost 9; bases outside the gene matches: 11. The CDR3 consists of 15 residues. Germline V CDR1 and CDR2: SGHAT, FQDESV (reference sequence). CDR3 nucleotide sequence: TGTGCCAGCAGCGCGGGGGACAGGGTTGGTGGCACCATATATTTT. It is translated as CASSAGDRVGGTIYF. The variable domain in full, with the rest retrieved from reference TRBV11-1 and TRBJ1-3, is EAEVAQSPRYKITEKSQAVAFWCDPISGHATLYWYRQILGQGPELLVQFQDESVVDDSQLPKDRFSAERLKGVDSTLKIQPAELGDSAMYLCASSAGDRVGGTIYFGEGSWLTVV.